This TCR beta chain was sequenced for a study of cytomegalovirus exposure and HLA in healthy donors. The study, taken as a whole, reports: Analyses of presence/absence relied on an assumption of roughly uniform sequencing depth across donors. Cytomegalovirus status was reportedly diagnosed by the classifier with high specificity and sensitivity.

PCR involved 60 Vbeta and 13 Jbeta primers. Produced via immunoSEQ multiplex PCR; TCRdb's table is partial and in-frame only. The sample yields about 130,000 clones, 70% seen once. A remark on this clone: Its specificity is unknown.

The sequence derives from a woman aged 55-75 years in good health and CMV-seropositive. The sample consisted of PBMCs.

CDR3 loop: CASSDVYGAAGDGYTF. CDR3 DNA: TGCGCCAGCAGCGACGTGTATGGGGCGGCCGGTGATGGCTACACCTTC. This chain connects TRBV5-1 to TRBJ1-2; D possibly corresponds to TRBD1 (5 bases). CDR1 is SGHRS and CDR2 is YFSETQ in the germline V gene. CDR3 length: 16 amino acids. V was shortened by 4 bases and J by 6 bases, with 22 bases between the two germline ends.